Below, 14 T cell receptor beta chains from the same sample are listed, as sequenced in a study of tumor and adjacent non-tumor tissue in lung cancer. A modified ARM-PCR protocol with three rounds of nested PCR amplified TCRbeta. Via MiXCR, TCRdb re-called the multiplex PCR reads, giving one row per CDR3 protein. The repertoire includes under 150,000 distinct CDR3 sequences, approximately 64% of them detected once, and roughly 18% sits in the top ten. No cell sorting was done before RNA was extracted from the tissue. Source material: lung tumor tissue. These receptors were collected from a man between 60 and 70 years old with small cell lung cancer.

Of note for this clonotype: At one boundary the junction diverges from the germline segment, which might be a read error. J is TRBJ2-1 and V is TRBV20-1; TRBD1 might be the D (5 bases). Per the germline V gene, CDR1 is DFQATT and CDR2 is SNEGSKA (reference sequence). This CDR3 spans 13 amino acids. This chain's CDR3 is CSARGRSIYEQFF. CDR3 bases: TGTAGTGCTAGGGGCAGGAGTATCTATGAGCAGTTCTTC.

J is TRBJ1-3 and V is TRBV4-1; D is ambiguous. Trimming shortened V by 4 bases and J by 4 bases, and 8 bases separated the two germline ends. In germline, CDR1 is MGHRA, CDR2 YSYEKL. This CDR3 comprises 13 residues. The CDR3 loop reads CASSPITGNTIYF. CDR3 in DNA: TGCGCCAGCAGCCCGATTACCGGAAACACCATATATTTT.

By share, this clonotype counts as medium-sized. The chain has TRBV20-1 and TRBJ2-2; D is undetermined. Between the trimmed V and J ends, which lost 5 bases and 4 bases, there was a span of 17 bases. From germline, CDR1 is DFQATT and CDR2 SNEGSKA (reference sequence). CDR3 length equals 15 residues. This chain's CDR3 is CSAPHGGGSTGELFF. DNA for the CDR3: TGCAGTGCTCCACATGGCGGCGGCAGCACCGGGGAGCTGTTTTTT.

For this clonotype: One end of the junction varies from germline; a read error may be responsible. The chain combines TRBV4-1 with TRBJ2-5; possibly TRBD1 for D (6 bases). The CDR3 length is 15 residues. CDR1 and CDR2 from the germline V gene are MGHRA and YSYEKL. In nucleotides, the CDR3 is TGCGCTAGCAGCCAAGCATTCAGGGGTCGAGAGACCAAGTACTTC. It encodes CASSQAFRGRETKYF.

This clonotype was seen repeatedly, ten times or more. CDR3 DNA sequence: TGTGCCAGCGAATCTTCCCGGGACAGGGTGTACGAGCAGTACTTC. It codes for CASESSRDRVYEQYF. The chain recombines TRBV28 with TRBJ2-7; 9 positions match TRBD1. CDR1 is MDHEN, CDR2 SYDVKM, per germline. The CDR3 is 15 amino acids. The J segment lost 4 bases and the V segment lost 8 bases, leaving 12 bases of the junction unmatched.

Notes on this clonotype: Just one base apart from a much larger clone, this may be a read error. The chain combines TRBV4-2 with TRBJ1-1; no definite D call. The V gene's germline CDR1 is LGHNA and CDR2 YNFKEQ. The CDR3 consists of 13 residues. CDR3 nucleotides: TGTGCCAGCAGGCAAGATTGGCGCAGTGAAGCTTTCTTT. It encodes CASRQDWRSEAFF.

The chain combines TRBV30 with TRBJ1-3; TRBD1 is a possible D gene (6 bases). Germline V gene lookup returns CDR1 GTSNPN and CDR2 SVGIG (reference sequence). This CDR3 region has 12 residues. The V end was cut by 2 bases, the J end by 7 bases, with 9 bases between. CDR3 in DNA: TGTGCCTGGAGTACCACAGGGAACACCATATATTTT. Its protein product is CAWSTTGNTIYF.

This clonotype appeared a single time. This chain connects TRBV21-1 to TRBJ2-1; TRBD1 is taken as the D call from the table, unchecked against the DNA. TRBV21-1 is flagged as a pseudogene. This CDR3 has 18 residues. CDR3 region: CASSKNRGNLASYNEQFF. The DNA for the CDR3 is TGTGCCAGCAGCAAAAACAGGGGGAACTTAGCCTCCTACAATGAGCAGTTCTTC.

The sample holds a few counts of this clonotype. The gene calls are TRBV12-3 or TRBV12-4 and TRBJ2-2; 8 bases line up with TRBD2. The CDR3 has 15 residues. Losses at the gene ends were 6 bases for V and 3 bases for J; bases not matched to a gene: 6. CDR3: CASSPGTSDTGELFF. CDR3 nucleotides: TGTGCCAGCAGCCCGGGGACTAGTGACACCGGGGAGCTGTTTTTT.

This clonotype was found once. This CDR3 fails to terminate in the conserved phenylalanine or tryptophan, so it likely reflects a read error. The rearrangement links TRBV11-2 to TRBJ2-5; 7 nucleotides match TRBD2. Germline assignment: CDR1 SGHAT and CDR2 FQNNGV. The CDR3 is 16 amino acids. CDR3 nucleotides: TGTCCCAGCAGCTTATCGTCGAGGGAGGGGCAAGAGACCCAGTACTTA. It codes for CPSSLSSREGQETQYL.

On this clonotype itself: An end of the junction differs from the germline gene, which may be a read error. This rearrangement joins TRBV7-8 to TRBJ2-2; D may be TRBD1 or TRBD2 (5 bases each). Per germline, CDR1 SGHVS and CDR2 FQNEAQ. This CDR3 spans 16 amino acids. CDR3 sequence reads: CASGLDPGRNAGELFF. CDR3 sequence (DNA): TGTGCCAGCGGCTTAGATCCGGGGCGGAACGCCGGGGAGCTGTTTTTT.

As for this clonotype: At one boundary the junction diverges from the germline segment, which might be a read error. The chain uses TRBV28 and TRBJ2-7; the D is unclear. Germline V CDR1 and CDR2: MDHEN, SYDVKM. The CDR3 is 14 amino acids. DNA for the CDR3: TGTGCCAGCAGTTTTTGGCAGAGCTCCTACGATCAGTACTTC. Its translation is CASSFWQSSYDQYF. The whole variable domain, filled in from reference TRBV28 and TRBJ2-7, reads DVKVTQSSRYLVKRTGEKVFLECVQDMDHENMFWYRQDPGLGLRLIYFSYDVKMKEKGDIPEGYSVSREKKERFSLILESASTNQTSMYLCASSFWQSSYDQYFGPGTRLTVT.

Remarks on this clonotype: One end of the junction does not line up with germline, which may come from a read error. The genes are TRBV6-5 and TRBJ1-2, with D possibly TRBD1 on 6 matching bases. CDR1 is MNHEY, CDR2 SVGAGI, per germline. The CDR3 length is 14 residues. CDR3 region: CASSYSGGHYDYTF. The DNA for the CDR3 is TGTGCCAGCAGTTACTCGGGGGGCCACTATGACTACACCTTC.

V is TRBV20-1 and J is TRBJ2-7, with 7 bases fitting TRBD2. After removal of 2 bases from V and 0 bases from J, the junction contained 10 bases not matched to a gene. The CDR3 has 16 amino acids. From germline, CDR1 is DFQATT and CDR2 SNEGSKA (reference sequence). The CDR3 region is CSARPPSGTSSYEQYF. CDR3 DNA: TGCAGTGCTAGACCTCCAAGCGGGACGAGCTCCTACGAGCAGTACTTC.